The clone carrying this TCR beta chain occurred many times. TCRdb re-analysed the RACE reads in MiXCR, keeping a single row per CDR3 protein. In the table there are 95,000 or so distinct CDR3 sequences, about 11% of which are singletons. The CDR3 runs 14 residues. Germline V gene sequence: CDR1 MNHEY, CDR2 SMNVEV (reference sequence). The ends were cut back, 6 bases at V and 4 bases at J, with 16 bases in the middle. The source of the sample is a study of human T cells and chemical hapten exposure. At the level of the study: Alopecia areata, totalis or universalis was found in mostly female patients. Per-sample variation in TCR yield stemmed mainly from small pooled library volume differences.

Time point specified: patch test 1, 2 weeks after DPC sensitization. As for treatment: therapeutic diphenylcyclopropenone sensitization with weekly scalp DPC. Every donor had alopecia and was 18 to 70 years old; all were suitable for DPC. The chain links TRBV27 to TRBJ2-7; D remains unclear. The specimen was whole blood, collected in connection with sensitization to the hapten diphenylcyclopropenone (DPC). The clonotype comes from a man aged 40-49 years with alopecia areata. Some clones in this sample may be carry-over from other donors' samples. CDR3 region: CASSPASPSYEQYV. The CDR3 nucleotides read TGTGCCAGCAGCCCGGCCAGCCCATCTTACGAGCAGTACGTC.